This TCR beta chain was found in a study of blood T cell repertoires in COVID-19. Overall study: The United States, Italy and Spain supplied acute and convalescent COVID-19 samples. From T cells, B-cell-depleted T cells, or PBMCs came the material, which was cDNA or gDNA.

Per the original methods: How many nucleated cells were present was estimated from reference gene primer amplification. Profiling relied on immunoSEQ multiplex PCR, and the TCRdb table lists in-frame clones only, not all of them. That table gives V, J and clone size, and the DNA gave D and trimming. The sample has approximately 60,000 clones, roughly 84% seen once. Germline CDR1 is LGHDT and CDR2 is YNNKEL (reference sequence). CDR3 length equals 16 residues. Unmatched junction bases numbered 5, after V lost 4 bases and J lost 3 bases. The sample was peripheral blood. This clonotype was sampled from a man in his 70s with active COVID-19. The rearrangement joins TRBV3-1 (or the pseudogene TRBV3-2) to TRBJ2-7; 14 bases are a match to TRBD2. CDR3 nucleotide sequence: TGTGCCAGCAGCCGGGGAGGGACTAGCGGGAGCTACGAGCAGTACTTC. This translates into CASSRGGTSGSYEQYF.